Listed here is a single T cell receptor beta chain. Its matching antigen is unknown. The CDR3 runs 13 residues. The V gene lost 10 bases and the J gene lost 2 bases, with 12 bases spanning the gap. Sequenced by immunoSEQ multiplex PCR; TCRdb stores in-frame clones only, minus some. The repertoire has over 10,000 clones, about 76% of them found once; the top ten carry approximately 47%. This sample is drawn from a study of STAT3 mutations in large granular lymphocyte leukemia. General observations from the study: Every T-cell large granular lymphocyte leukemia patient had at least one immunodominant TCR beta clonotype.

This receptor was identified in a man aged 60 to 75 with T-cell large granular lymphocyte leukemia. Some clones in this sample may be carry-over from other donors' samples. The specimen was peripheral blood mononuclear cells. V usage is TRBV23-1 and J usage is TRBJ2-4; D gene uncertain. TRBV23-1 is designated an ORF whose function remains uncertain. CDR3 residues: CATSALTKNIQYF. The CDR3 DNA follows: TGCGCCACCTCCGCCCTAACCAAAAACATTCAGTACTTC.